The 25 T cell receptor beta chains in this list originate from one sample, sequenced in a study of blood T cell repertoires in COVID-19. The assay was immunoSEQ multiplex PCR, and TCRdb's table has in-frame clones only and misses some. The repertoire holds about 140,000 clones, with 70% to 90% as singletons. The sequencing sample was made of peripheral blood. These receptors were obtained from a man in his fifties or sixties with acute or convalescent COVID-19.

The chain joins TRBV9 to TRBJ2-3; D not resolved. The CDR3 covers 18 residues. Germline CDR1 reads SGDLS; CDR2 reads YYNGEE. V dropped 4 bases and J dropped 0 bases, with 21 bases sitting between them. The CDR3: CASSPTLYYHSSTDTQYF. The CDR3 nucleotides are TGTGCCAGCAGCCCAACCCTATACTATCACTCTAGCACAGATACGCAGTATTTT.

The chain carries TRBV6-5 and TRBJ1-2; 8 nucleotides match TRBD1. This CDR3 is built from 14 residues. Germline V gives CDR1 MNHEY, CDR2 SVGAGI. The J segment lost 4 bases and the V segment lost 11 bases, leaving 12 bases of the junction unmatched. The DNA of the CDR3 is TGTGCCGGGAAAGACAGGGGCGGAGGCTATGGCTACACCTTC. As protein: CAGKDRGGGYGYTF.

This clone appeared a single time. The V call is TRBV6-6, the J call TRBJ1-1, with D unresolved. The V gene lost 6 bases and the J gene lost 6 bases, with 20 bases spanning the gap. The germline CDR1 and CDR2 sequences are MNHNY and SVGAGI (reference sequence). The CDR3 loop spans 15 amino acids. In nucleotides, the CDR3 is TGTGCCAGCAGAGAAGATACGAGGAACCAAGCTGAAGCTTTCTTT. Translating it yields CASREDTRNQAEAFF.

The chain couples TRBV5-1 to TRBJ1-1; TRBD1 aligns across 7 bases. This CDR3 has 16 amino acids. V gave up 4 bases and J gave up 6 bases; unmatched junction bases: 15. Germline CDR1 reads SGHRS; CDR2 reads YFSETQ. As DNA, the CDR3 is TGCGCCAGCAGCCCCCGTGCACAGGGGACCGGCGCTGAAGCTTTCTTT. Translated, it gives CASSPRAQGTGAEAFF.

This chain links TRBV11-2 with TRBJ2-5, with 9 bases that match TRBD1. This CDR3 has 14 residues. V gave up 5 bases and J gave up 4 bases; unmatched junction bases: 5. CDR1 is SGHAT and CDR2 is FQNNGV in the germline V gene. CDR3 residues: CASSPTGGIETQYF. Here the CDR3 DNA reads TGTGCCAGCAGCCCGACAGGGGGAATAGAGACCCAGTACTTC.

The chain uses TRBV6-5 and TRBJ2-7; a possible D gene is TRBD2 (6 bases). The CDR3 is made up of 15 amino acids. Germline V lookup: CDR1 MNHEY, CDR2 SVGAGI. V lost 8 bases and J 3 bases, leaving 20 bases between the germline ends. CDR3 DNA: TGTGCCAGCGCGGAATACAGAGGAGGGTACTACGAGCAGTACTTC. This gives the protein CASAEYRGGYYEQYF.

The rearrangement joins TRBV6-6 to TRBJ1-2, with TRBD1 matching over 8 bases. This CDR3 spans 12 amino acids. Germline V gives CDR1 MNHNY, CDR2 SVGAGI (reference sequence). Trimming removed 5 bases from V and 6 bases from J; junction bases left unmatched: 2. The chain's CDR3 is CASSTGGDGYTF. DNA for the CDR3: TGTGCCAGCAGTACAGGGGGGGATGGCTACACCTTC.

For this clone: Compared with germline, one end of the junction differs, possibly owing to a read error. The CDR3 coding sequence is TGCGCCAGCAGCTCCCTGCAGGGCACCTATGAGCAGTACTTC. Amino acids: CASSSLQGTYEQYF. This chain connects TRBV5-1 to TRBJ2-7; D might be TRBD1 (5 bases). Germline CDR1 SGHRS, CDR2 YFSETQ. CDR3 length: 14 residues.

Here the CDR3 DNA reads TGTGCCAGCAGCGCGACCGGACAGGGCTACAATGAGCAGTTCTTC. Translating gives CASSATGQGYNEQFF. The rearrangement uses TRBV5-6 and TRBJ2-1; TRBD1 aligns across 8 bases. This CDR3 has 15 amino acids. Germline values: CDR1 SGHDT, CDR2 YYEEEE. The V and J ends lost 4 bases and 3 bases, in that order; junction bases with no gene match: 6.

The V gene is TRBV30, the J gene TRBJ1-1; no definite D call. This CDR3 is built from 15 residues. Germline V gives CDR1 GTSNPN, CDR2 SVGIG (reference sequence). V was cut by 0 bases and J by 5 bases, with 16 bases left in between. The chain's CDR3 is CAWSVRGGLGTEAFF. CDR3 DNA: TGTGCCTGGAGTGTACGGGGAGGGCTAGGGACTGAAGCTTTCTTT.

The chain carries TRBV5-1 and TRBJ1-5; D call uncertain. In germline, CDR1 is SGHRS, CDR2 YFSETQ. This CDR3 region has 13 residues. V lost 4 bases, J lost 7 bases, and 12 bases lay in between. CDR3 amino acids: CASSVVVEQPQHF. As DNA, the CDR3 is TGCGCCAGCAGCGTTGTGGTGGAGCAGCCCCAGCATTTT. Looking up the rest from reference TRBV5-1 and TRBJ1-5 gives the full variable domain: KAGVTQTPRYLIKTRGQQVTLSCSPISGHRSVSWYQQTPGQGLQFLFEYFSETQRNKGNFPGRFSGRQFSNSRSEMNVSTLELGDSALYLCASSVVVEQPQHFGDGTRLSIL.

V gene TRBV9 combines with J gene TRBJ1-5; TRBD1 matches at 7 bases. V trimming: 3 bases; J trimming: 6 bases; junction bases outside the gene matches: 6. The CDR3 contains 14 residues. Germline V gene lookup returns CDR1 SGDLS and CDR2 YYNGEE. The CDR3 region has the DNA TGTGCCAGCAGCGAGGGACAGTTGTTTCAGCCCCAGCATTTT. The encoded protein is CASSEGQLFQPQHF.

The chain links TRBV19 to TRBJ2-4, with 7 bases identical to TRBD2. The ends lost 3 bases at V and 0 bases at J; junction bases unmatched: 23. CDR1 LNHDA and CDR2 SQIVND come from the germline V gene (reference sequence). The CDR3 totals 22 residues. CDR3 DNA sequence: TGTGCCAGTAGTATCCCAAAACACCACTTGCGGGAGTCCTCCCTAGCCAAAAACATTCAGTACTTC. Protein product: CASSIPKHHLRESSLAKNIQYF.

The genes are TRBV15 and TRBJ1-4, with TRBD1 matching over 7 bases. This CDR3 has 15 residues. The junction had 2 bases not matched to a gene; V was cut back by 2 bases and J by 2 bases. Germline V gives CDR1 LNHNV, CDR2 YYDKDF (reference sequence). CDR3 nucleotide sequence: TGTGCCACCAGCAGACAGGGGGAGACTAATGAAAAACTGTTTTTT. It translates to CATSRQGETNEKLFF.

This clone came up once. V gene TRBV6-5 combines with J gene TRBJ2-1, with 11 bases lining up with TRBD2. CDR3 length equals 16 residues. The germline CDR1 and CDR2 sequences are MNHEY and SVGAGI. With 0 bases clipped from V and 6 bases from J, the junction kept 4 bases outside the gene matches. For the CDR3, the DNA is TGTGCCAGCAGTTACTCGGCTAGCGGGGGGTTCAATGAGCAGTTCTTC. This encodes CASSYSASGGFNEQFF.

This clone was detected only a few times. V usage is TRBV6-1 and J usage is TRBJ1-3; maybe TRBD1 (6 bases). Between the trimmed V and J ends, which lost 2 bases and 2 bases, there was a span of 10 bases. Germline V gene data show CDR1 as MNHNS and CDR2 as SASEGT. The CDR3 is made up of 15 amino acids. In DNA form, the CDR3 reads TGTGCCAGCAGTGAATTACAGGGAGCTGGAAACACCATATATTTT. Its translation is CASSELQGAGNTIYF.

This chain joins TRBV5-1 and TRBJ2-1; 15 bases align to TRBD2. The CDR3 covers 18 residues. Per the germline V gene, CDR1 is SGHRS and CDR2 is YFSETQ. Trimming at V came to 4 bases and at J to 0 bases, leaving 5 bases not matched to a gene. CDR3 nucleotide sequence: TGCGCCAGCAGCCGCGGACTAGCGGGGGGGAACTCCTACAATGAGCAGTTCTTC. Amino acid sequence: CASSRGLAGGNSYNEQFF.

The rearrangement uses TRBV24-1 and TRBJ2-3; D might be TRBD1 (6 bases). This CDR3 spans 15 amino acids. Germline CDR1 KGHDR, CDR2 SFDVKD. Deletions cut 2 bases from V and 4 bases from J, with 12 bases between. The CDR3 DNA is TGTGCCACCAGTGATTCACAGGGAGAGGCAGATACGCAGTATTTT. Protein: CATSDSQGEADTQYF.

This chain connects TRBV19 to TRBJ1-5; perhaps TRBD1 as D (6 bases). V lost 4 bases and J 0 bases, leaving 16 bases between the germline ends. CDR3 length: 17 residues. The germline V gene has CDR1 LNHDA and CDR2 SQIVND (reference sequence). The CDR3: CASSTRGGGYSNQPQHF. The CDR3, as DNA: TGTGCCAGTAGTACCAGGGGCGGGGGTTATAGCAATCAGCCCCAGCATTTT.

The DNA of the CDR3 is TGCGCCAGCAGTCAATATTTCGGTCCCCTTTTGTACGAGCAGTACTTC. Translating gives CASSQYFGPLLYEQYF. J is TRBJ2-7 and V is TRBV23-1; D is unclear. TRBV23-1 is marked as an open reading frame, function uncertain. The CDR3 contains 16 residues. V was trimmed by 1 base and J by 4 bases, leaving 17 bases between them.

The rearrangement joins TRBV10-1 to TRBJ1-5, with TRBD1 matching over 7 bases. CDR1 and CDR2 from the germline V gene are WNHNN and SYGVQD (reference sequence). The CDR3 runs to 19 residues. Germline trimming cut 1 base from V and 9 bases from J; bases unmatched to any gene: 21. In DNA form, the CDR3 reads TGCGCCAGCAGTGAGTTCGGGACGTTTATAGGGGGCCCTTGGGGGCCCCAGCATTTT. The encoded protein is CASSEFGTFIGGPWGPQHF.

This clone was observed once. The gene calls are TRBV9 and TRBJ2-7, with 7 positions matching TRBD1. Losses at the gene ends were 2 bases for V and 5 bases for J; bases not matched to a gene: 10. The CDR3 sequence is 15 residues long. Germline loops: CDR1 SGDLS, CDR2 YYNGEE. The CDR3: CASSVSFYDRDEQYF. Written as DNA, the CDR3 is TGTGCCAGCAGCGTCTCCTTCTACGACAGGGACGAGCAGTACTTC.

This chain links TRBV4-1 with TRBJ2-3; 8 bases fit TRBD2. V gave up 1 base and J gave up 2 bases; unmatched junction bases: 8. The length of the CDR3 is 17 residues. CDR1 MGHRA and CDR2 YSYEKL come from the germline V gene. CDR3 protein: CASSQGHGGGSTDTQYF. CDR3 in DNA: TGCGCCAGCAGCCAAGGACACGGGGGGGGCTCCACAGATACGCAGTATTTT.

Here the CDR3 DNA reads TGTGCCACCAGTGATACCGGACTCCATAGCACAGATACGCAGTATTTT. Protein product: CATSDTGLHSTDTQYF. V and J are TRBV24-1 and TRBJ2-3, with a weak D call TRBD2 (5 bases). Trimming stripped 3 bases from V and 0 bases from J, with 12 bases between. The CDR3 has 16 residues. Per the germline V gene, CDR1 is KGHDR and CDR2 is SFDVKD.

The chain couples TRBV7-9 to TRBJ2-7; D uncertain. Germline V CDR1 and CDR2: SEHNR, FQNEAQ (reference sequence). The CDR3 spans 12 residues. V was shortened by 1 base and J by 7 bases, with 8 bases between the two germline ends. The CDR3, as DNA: TGTGCCAGCAGCTTAGTGGGCCAAGAGCAGTACTTC. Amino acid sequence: CASSLVGQEQYF.